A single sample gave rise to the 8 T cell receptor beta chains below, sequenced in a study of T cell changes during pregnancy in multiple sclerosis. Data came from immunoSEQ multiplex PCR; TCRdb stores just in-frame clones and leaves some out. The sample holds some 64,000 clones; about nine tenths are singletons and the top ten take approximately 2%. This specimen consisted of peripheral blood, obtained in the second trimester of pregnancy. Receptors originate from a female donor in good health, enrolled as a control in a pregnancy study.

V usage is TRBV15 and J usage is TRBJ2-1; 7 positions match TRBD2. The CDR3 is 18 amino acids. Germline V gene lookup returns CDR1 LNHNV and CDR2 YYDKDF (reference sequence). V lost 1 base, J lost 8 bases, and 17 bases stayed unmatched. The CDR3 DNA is TGTGCCACCAGCAGAGTAATAGCGGGCTCGACCCCAGGCGATGAGCAGTTCTTC. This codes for CATSRVIAGSTPGDEQFF.

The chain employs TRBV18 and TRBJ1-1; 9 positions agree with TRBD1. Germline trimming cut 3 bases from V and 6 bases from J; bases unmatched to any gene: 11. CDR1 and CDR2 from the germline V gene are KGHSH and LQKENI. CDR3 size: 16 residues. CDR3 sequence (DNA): TGTGCCAGCTCACCCCGAAGGGACAGGGATCGTTCTGAAGCTTTCTTT. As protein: CASSPRRDRDRSEAFF.

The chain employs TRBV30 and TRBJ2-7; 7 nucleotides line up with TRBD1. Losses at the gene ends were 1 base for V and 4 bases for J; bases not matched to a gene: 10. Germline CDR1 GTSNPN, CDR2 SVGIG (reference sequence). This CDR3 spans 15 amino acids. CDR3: CAWSATGAPEYEQYF. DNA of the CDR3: TGTGCCTGGAGTGCTACAGGGGCCCCGGAATACGAGCAGTACTTC.

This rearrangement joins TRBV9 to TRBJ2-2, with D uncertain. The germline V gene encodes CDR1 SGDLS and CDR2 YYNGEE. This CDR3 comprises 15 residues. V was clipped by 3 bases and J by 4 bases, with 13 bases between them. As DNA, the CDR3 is TGTGCCAGCAGCGCCTTAGATAGAGTCACCGGGGAGCTGTTTTTT. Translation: CASSALDRVTGELFF.

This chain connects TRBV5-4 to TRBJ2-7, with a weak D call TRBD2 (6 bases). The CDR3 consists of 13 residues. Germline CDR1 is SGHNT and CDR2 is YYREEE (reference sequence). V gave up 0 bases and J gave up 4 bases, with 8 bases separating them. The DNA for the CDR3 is TGTGCCAGCAGCTTGGCGGCGGGGTACGAGCAGTACTTC. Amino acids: CASSLAAGYEQYF.

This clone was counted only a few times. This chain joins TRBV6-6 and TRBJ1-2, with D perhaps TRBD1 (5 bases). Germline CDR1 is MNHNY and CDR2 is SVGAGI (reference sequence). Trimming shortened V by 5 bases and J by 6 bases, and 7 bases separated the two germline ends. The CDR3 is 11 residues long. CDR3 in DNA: TGTGCCAGCAGTCCAGGGAATGGCTACACCTTC. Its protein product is CASSPGNGYTF.

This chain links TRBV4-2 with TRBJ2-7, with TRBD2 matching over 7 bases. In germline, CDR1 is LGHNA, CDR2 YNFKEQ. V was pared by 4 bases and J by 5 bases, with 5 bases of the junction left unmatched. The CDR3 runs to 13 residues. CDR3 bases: TGTGCCAGCAGCCCTGGGGGGGTCCACGAGCAGTACTTC. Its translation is CASSPGGVHEQYF.

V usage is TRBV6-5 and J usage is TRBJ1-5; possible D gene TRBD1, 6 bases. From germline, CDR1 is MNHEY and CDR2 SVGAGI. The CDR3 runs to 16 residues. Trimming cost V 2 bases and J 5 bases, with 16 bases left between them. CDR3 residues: CASSYQGTAPHQPQHF. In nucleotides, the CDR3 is TGTGCCAGCAGTTACCAGGGGACGGCCCCCCATCAGCCCCAGCATTTT.